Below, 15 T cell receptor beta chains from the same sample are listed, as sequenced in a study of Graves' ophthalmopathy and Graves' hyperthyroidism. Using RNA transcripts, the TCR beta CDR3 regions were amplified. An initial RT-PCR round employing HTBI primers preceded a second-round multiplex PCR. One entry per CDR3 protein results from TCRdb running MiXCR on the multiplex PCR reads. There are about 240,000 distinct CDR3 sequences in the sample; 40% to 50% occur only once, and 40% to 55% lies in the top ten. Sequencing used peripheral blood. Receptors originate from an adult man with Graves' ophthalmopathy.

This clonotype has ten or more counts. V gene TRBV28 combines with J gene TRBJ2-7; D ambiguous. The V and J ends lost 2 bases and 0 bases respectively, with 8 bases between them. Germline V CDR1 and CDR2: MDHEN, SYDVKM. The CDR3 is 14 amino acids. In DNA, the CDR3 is TGTGCCAGCAGTTTACCGGCGACCTCCTACGAGCAGTACTTC. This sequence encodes CASSLPATSYEQYF.

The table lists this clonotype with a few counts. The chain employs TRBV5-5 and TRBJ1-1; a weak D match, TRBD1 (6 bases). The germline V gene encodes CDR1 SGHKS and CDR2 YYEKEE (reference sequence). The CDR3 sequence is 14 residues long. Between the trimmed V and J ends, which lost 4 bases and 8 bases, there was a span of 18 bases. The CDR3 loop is CASSRDPGGTEAFF. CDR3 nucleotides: TGTGCCAGCAGCCGGGACCCCGGGGGCACCGAAGCTTTCTTT.

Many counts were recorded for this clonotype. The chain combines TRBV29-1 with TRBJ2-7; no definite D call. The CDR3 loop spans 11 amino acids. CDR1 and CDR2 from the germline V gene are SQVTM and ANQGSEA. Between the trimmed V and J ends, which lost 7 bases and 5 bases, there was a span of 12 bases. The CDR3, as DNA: TGCAGCGGCTTACTGTCCCACGAGCAGTACTTC. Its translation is CSGLLSHEQYF.

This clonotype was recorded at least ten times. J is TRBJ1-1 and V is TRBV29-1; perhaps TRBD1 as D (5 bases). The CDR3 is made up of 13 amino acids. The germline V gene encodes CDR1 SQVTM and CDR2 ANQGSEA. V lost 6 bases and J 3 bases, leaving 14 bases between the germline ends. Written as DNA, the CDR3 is TGCAGCGTCCGGAGAGGGGTGGACACTGAAGCTTTCTTT. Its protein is CSVRRGVDTEAFF.

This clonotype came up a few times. CDR3 sequence reads: CASSLRSQPTGELFF. CDR3 DNA: TGTGCCAGCAGCTTGCGGAGTCAGCCCACCGGGGAGCTGTTTTTT. The rearrangement links TRBV11-2 to TRBJ2-2; D is unclear. This CDR3 is 15 amino acids long. The V and J ends lost 3 bases and 4 bases respectively, with 12 bases between them. The germline gives CDR1 SGHAT, CDR2 FQNNGV.

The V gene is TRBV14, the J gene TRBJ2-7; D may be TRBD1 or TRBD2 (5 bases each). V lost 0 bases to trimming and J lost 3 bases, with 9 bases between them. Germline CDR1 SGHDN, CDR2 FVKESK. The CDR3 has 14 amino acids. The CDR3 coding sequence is TGTGCCAGCAGCCAAGATGGGGCGGGCTACGAGCAGTACTTC. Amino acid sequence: CASSQDGAGYEQYF.

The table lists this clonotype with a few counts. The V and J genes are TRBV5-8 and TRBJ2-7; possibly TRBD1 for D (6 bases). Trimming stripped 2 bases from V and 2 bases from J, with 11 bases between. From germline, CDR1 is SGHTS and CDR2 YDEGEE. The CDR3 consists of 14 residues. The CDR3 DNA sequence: TGTGCCAGCAGCTTAGTCAACAGGGCCTACGAGCAGTACTTC. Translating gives CASSLVNRAYEQYF.

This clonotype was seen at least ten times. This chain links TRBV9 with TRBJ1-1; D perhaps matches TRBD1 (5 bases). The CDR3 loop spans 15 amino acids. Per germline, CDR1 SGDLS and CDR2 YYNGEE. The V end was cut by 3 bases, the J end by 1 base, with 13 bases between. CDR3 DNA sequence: TGTGCCAGCAGCGGGGGTGGAGGGACGAACACTGAAGCTTTCTTT. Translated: CASSGGGGTNTEAFF.

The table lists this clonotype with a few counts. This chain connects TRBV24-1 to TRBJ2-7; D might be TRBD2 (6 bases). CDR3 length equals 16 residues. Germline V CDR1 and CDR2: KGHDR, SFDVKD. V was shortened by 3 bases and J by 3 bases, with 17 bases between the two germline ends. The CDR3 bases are TGTGCCACCAGTGATAGTGTGTCTAGCGCCTACTACGAGCAGTACTTC. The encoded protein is CATSDSVSSAYYEQYF.

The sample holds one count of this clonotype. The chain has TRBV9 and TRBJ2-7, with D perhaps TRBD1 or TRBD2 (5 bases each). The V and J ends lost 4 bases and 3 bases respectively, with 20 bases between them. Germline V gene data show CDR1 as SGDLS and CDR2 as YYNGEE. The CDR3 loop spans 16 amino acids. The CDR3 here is CASSPQTGTLSYEQYF. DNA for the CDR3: TGTGCCAGCAGCCCCCAGACCGGGACCCTAAGCTACGAGCAGTACTTC.

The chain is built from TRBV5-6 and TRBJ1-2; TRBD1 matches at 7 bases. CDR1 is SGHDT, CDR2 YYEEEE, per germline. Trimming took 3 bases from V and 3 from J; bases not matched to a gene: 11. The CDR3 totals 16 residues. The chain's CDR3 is CASSSGTEGLHYGYTF. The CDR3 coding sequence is TGTGCCAGCAGCTCCGGGACAGAGGGGTTGCACTATGGCTACACCTTC.

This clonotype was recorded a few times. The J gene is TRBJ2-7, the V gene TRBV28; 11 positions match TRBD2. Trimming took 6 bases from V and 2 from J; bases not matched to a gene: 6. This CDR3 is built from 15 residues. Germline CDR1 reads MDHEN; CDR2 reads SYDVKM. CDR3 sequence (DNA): TGTGCCAGCAGACTCGGGACTAGCGGTACCTACGAGCAGTACTTC. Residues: CASRLGTSGTYEQYF.

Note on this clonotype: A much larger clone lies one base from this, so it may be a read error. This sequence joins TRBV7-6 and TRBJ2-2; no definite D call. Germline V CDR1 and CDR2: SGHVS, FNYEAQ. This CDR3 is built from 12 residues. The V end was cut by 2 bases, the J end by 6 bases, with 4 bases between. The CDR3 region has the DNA TGTGCCAGCAGCTTAAGGGCCGGGGAGCTGTTTTTT. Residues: CASSLRAGELFF.

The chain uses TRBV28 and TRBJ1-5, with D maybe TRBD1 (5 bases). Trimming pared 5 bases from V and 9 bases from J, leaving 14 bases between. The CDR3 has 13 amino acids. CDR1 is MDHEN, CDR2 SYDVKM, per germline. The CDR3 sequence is CASSRDALGPQHF. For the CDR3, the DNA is TGTGCCAGCAGTCGGGACGCTCTAGGGCCCCAGCATTTT.

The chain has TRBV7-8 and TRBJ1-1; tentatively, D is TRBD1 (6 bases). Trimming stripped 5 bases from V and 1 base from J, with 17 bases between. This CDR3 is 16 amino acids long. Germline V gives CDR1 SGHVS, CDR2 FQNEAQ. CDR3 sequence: CASSPTRGGGNTEAFF. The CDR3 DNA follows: TGTGCCAGCAGCCCCACCCGGGGAGGGGGGAACACTGAAGCTTTCTTT.